The following is a TCR beta chain sequence with its context. With 60 Vbeta and 13 Jbeta primers, the PCR was carried out. TCRdb's table, derived via immunoSEQ multiplex PCR, lists solely in-frame clones and lacks some. The sample has fewer than 180,000 clones, around 79% seen once; the top ten hold under 4%. Per germline, CDR1 LNHDA and CDR2 SQIVND (reference sequence). The CDR3 contains 15 residues. The junction had 9 bases not matched to a gene; V was cut back by 5 bases and J by 8 bases. This sample is part of a study of cytomegalovirus exposure and HLA in healthy donors. This rearrangement joins TRBV19 to TRBJ2-1; 10 nucleotides match TRBD2. Sample: PBMCs. This sequence was found in a human donor in good health. CDR3 sequence: CASSEVAGGFDEQFF. DNA of the CDR3: TGTGCCAGTAGTGAGGTAGCGGGAGGATTCGATGAGCAGTTCTTC.